These 30 T cell receptor beta chains came from one sample sequenced in a study of lymphopenia after photon versus proton radiotherapy. Sequencing was performed with immunoSEQ multiplex PCR; in TCRdb, only in-frame clones are kept and a portion is missing. The sample has approximately 17,000 clones; 75% to 85% are singletons. The sample here was peripheral blood, taken from a patient treated with proton-based radiotherapy. The receptors were gathered from a man in his 70s with pancreatic cancer.

The J gene is TRBJ1-1, the V gene TRBV7-3; D remains ambiguous. Germline values: CDR1 SGHTA, CDR2 FQGTGA. V shed 2 bases and J shed 3 bases, with 7 bases lying between them. This CDR3 comprises 13 residues. CDR3 residues: CASSLFQDTEAFF. As DNA, the CDR3 is TGTGCCAGCAGCTTATTTCAGGACACTGAAGCTTTCTTT.

This chain joins TRBV18 and TRBJ1-1; no clear D gene. V was clipped by 8 bases and J by 2 bases, with 12 bases between them. This CDR3 contains 13 residues. Germline CDR1 KGHSH, CDR2 LQKENI. CDR3 in DNA: TGTGCCAGCGCCCCCGGGCGCAACACTGAAGCTTTCTTT. Translation gives CASAPGRNTEAFF.

This clone has only a few counts. The chain is built from TRBV11-3 and TRBJ1-1, with TRBD1 as a possible D gene (5 bases). With 4 bases removed from V and 1 base from J, the gap between germline ends came to 10 bases. CDR1 and CDR2 (germline): SGHNT, YENEEA. CDR3 length: 14 residues. The CDR3 bases are TGTGCCAGCAGCTCCGCGGGGACGAACACTGAAGCTTTCTTT. Amino acids: CASSSAGTNTEAFF.

V is TRBV7-3 and J is TRBJ2-4, with D perhaps being TRBD1 or TRBD2 (5 bases each). Germline-derived CDR1 and CDR2 are SGHTA and FQGTGA. The CDR3 is 22 residues long. With 2 bases removed from V and 0 bases from J, the gap between germline ends came to 29 bases. CDR3 sequence (DNA): TGTGCCAGCAGCTTAGAAAGAGCAAAGAGGGGTCCCCTCCCAGTAGCCAAAAACATTCAGTACTTC. It yields the protein CASSLERAKRGPLPVAKNIQYF.

The J gene is TRBJ2-5, the V gene TRBV29-1; TRBD2 is a possible D gene (6 bases). The CDR3 sequence is 12 residues long. CDR1 is SQVTM and CDR2 is ANQGSEA in the germline V gene. Trimming pared 7 bases from V and 2 bases from J, leaving 11 bases between. CDR3: CSAGDRQETQYF. The CDR3 DNA reads as TGCAGCGCGGGGGATCGACAAGAGACCCAGTACTTC.

This chain links TRBV7-9 with TRBJ1-2; D is perhaps TRBD1 (6 bases). CDR3 length: 18 amino acids. Germline assignment: CDR1 SEHNR and CDR2 FQNEAQ (reference sequence). V lost 0 bases, J lost 7 bases, and 24 bases lay in between. CDR3 sequence reads: CASSLAYSDVQGGSGYTF. DNA for the CDR3: TGTGCCAGCAGCTTAGCCTATTCCGACGTACAGGGAGGTTCTGGCTACACCTTC.

The gene calls are TRBV19 and TRBJ1-6; no firm D call. This CDR3 is built from 15 residues. Looked up from germline, CDR1 is LNHDA and CDR2 is SQIVND (reference sequence). Trimming cost V 4 bases and J 5 bases, with 12 bases left between them. The CDR3 loop reads CASSKPGLDNSPLHF. The CDR3 DNA is TGTGCCAGTAGTAAACCCGGACTCGATAATTCACCCCTCCACTTT.

V and J are TRBV12-5 and TRBJ1-5; 8 bases are shared with TRBD1. With 5 bases clipped from V and 6 bases from J, the junction kept 6 bases outside the gene matches. This CDR3 spans 14 amino acids. Per germline, CDR1 LGHNT and CDR2 FRNRAP. Written as DNA, the CDR3 is TGTGCTAGTGGTCCGACAGGGGCGGGTCAGCCCCAGCATTTT. This encodes CASGPTGAGQPQHF. Full variable domain (remainder filled in from reference TRBV12-5 and TRBJ1-5): DARVTQTPRHKVTEMGQEVTMRCQPILGHNTVFWYRQTMMQGLELLAYFRNRAPLDDSGMPKDRFSAEMPDATLATLKIQPSEPRDSAVYFCASGPTGAGQPQHFGDGTRLSIL.

The rearrangement links TRBV4-2 to TRBJ2-2; 11 nucleotides agree with TRBD2. CDR1 and CDR2 (germline): LGHNA, YNFKEQ. CDR3 length: 17 amino acids. V gave up 3 bases and J gave up 4 bases; unmatched junction bases: 7. The CDR3 loop reads CASSHGLAGGTTGELFF. In DNA, the CDR3 is TGTGCCAGCAGCCACGGCCTAGCGGGGGGCACCACCGGGGAGCTGTTTTTT.

The V call is TRBV11-3, the J call TRBJ2-7; D is possibly TRBD2 (5 bases). The ends were cut back, 1 base at V and 7 bases at J, with 26 bases in the middle. There are 18 residues in the CDR3. CDR1 is SGHNT and CDR2 is YENEEA in the germline V gene. In DNA, the CDR3 is TGTGCCAGCAGCTTAGGAGGGATGAGCGGTGACACCTCGCGGGAGCAGTACTTC. It is translated as CASSLGGMSGDTSREQYF.

This chain joins TRBV11-2 and TRBJ2-5, with 8 bases that match TRBD1. Germline V lookup: CDR1 SGHAT, CDR2 FQNNGV. The V and J ends lost 5 bases and 4 bases, in that order; junction bases with no gene match: 9. The CDR3 spans 15 residues. The CDR3 bases are TGTGCCAGCAGCCCAGACAGGGGTGGGGGAGAGACCCAGTACTTC. Its translation is CASSPDRGGGETQYF.

This clone was counted a few times. This chain links TRBV27 with TRBJ1-1, with no clear D. The V end lost 3 bases, the J end lost 7 bases, and 18 bases lay between the germline ends. The CDR3 sequence is 15 residues long. Germline V CDR1 and CDR2: MNHEY, SMNVEV (reference sequence). DNA of the CDR3: TGTGCCAGCAGTTTCTCTGCTGGTACTCCGGGTGAAGCTTTCTTT. Amino acid sequence: CASSFSAGTPGEAFF.

CDR3 coding DNA: TGTGCCAGCAGGACCTGGGGGAACACTGAAGCTTTCTTT. It translates to CASRTWGNTEAFF. V and J are TRBV27 and TRBJ1-1; D is uncertain. CDR1 and CDR2 from the germline V gene are MNHEY and SMNVEV (reference sequence). This CDR3 contains 13 residues. V lost 6 bases and J 1 base, leaving 9 bases between the germline ends.

The CDR3 sequence is CASTLAGVTNEQFF. The CDR3 DNA reads TGCGCCAGCACCCTAGCGGGCGTCACAAATGAGCAGTTCTTC. V is TRBV5-1 and J is TRBJ2-1; the match to TRBD2 covers 8 bases. The V and J ends lost 6 bases and 7 bases, in that order; junction bases with no gene match: 9. The CDR3 is made up of 14 amino acids. The germline CDR1 and CDR2 sequences are SGHRS and YFSETQ.

CDR3 sequence reads: CASSFDQGTYEQYF. Written as DNA, the CDR3 is TGTGCCAGCAGTTTCGACCAGGGGACCTACGAGCAGTACTTC. V gene TRBV27 combines with J gene TRBJ2-7; a possible D gene is TRBD1 (6 bases). Trimming stripped 3 bases from V and 2 bases from J, with 11 bases between. This CDR3 contains 14 residues. The germline V gene encodes CDR1 MNHEY and CDR2 SMNVEV (reference sequence).

The chain combines TRBV5-4 with TRBJ2-7, with TRBD1 matching 10 bases. CDR3 length: 13 residues. The J segment lost 10 bases and the V segment lost 0 bases, leaving 4 bases of the junction unmatched. Germline values: CDR1 SGHNT, CDR2 YYREEE (reference sequence). The CDR3 coding sequence is TGTGCCAGCAGCTTGGGACAGGGGGCGCTTCAGTACTTC. This encodes CASSLGQGALQYF.

J is TRBJ2-5 and V is TRBV7-3; D might be TRBD1 (6 bases). CDR3 length: 13 amino acids. The ends were cut back, 2 bases at V and 5 bases at J, with 9 bases in the middle. CDR1 and CDR2 (germline): SGHTA, FQGTGA. The CDR3 bases are TGTGCCAGCAGCTTACAGGGGCGGGAGACCCAGTACTTC. Amino acids: CASSLQGRETQYF.

V and J are TRBV6-5 and TRBJ1-1, with 8 bases that match TRBD1. Germline loops: CDR1 MNHEY, CDR2 SVGAGI. V lost 6 bases, J lost 6 bases, and 12 bases stayed unmatched. The CDR3 sequence is 15 residues long. CDR3 DNA: TGTGCCAGCAGGCCCTCAGGAACAGGGGGTTCTGAAGCTTTCTTT. Amino acids: CASRPSGTGGSEAFF.

The V gene is TRBV11-3, the J gene TRBJ2-7; 14 nucleotides match TRBD2. Germline CDR1 is SGHNT and CDR2 is YENEEA. V shed 5 bases and J 4 bases; nucleotides not matched to a gene: 7. The CDR3 contains 16 residues. CDR3 in amino acids: CASSPGLAGELYEQYF. CDR3 sequence (DNA): TGTGCCAGCAGCCCGGGACTAGCGGGAGAATTATACGAGCAGTACTTC.

CDR3 bases: TGTGCCAGTGGCGGACAGGTTGGCTACGAGCAGTACTTC. It encodes CASGGQVGYEQYF. This chain connects TRBV19 to TRBJ2-7, with 7 bases identical to TRBD1. CDR1 is LNHDA, CDR2 SQIVND, per germline (reference sequence). The CDR3 length is 13 residues. V dropped 8 bases and J dropped 3; count of bases not matched to a gene: 7.

V is TRBV7-8 and J is TRBJ1-5, with D possibly being TRBD1 (5 bases). CDR3 length: 13 residues. Germline CDR1 reads SGHVS; CDR2 reads FQNEAQ. Trimming cost V 4 bases and J 5 bases, with 9 bases left between them. CDR3 sequence: CASSSGRDQPQHF. The CDR3 DNA reads TGTGCCAGCAGCTCGGGGCGGGATCAGCCCCAGCATTTT.

This clone has only one observation. The rearrangement joins TRBV7-9 to TRBJ2-7; 7 bases are a match to TRBD1. The germline CDR1 and CDR2 sequences are SEHNR and FQNEAQ (reference sequence). The CDR3 is 19 residues long. V lost 1 base, J lost 1 base, and 16 bases stayed unmatched. DNA of the CDR3: TGTGCCAGCAGCTTAGTTGGTTTCAAGGGGGCAGATTTTTCCTACGAGCAGTACTTC. It codes for CASSLVGFKGADFSYEQYF.

The chain's CDR3 is CASSSSGYYQPQHF. The CDR3 DNA sequence: TGTGCCAGCTCATCCTCAGGGTATTATCAGCCCCAGCATTTT. The chain carries TRBV18 and TRBJ1-5, with a weak D call TRBD1 (5 bases). Trimming removed 5 bases from V and 5 bases from J, with 13 bases in between. CDR3 length: 14 amino acids. CDR1 KGHSH and CDR2 LQKENI come from the germline V gene.

The gene calls are TRBV9 and TRBJ2-3; tentative D call: TRBD2 (6 bases). The CDR3 sequence is 15 residues long. V was pared by 0 bases and J by 4 bases, with 12 bases between. Germline loops: CDR1 SGDLS, CDR2 YYNGEE. CDR3 bases: TGTGCCAGCAGCGTAGCAGGCGGGAACCCAGATACGCAGTATTTT. As protein: CASSVAGGNPDTQYF.

The chain carries TRBV5-6 and TRBJ2-5, with D perhaps matching TRBD2 (7 bases). The CDR3 has 14 residues. In germline, CDR1 is SGHDT, CDR2 YYEEEE. V was trimmed by 2 bases and J by 4 bases, leaving 12 bases between them. CDR3 amino acids: CASSFRGATETQYF. CDR3 DNA sequence: TGTGCCAGCAGCTTTCGGGGGGCCACAGAGACCCAGTACTTC.

The V and J genes are TRBV30 and TRBJ2-1, with 11 bases aligning to TRBD2. Looked up from germline, CDR1 is GTSNPN and CDR2 is SVGIG (reference sequence). The CDR3 loop spans 16 amino acids. The J segment lost 7 bases and the V segment lost 3 bases, leaving 11 bases of the junction unmatched. The CDR3 is CAWSRGLAGGENEQFF. The DNA of the CDR3 is TGTGCCTGGAGCCGGGGTCTAGCGGGGGGCGAGAATGAGCAGTTCTTC.

This chain uses TRBV6-5 with TRBJ2-7; 7 bases agree with TRBD2. This CDR3 is 13 amino acids long. Per the germline V gene, CDR1 is MNHEY and CDR2 is SVGAGI. V lost 5 bases and J lost 3; bases outside the gene matches: 4. The CDR3, as DNA: TGTGCCAGCAGTAAGGGACTACACTACGAGCAGTACTTC. As protein: CASSKGLHYEQYF.

The chain has TRBV25-1 and TRBJ2-7; unclear D gene. The CDR3 totals 11 residues. V shed 4 bases and J shed 2 bases, with 3 bases lying between them. Germline V CDR1 and CDR2: MGHDK, SYGVNS. CDR3 sequence: CASSVTYEQYF. CDR3 sequence (DNA): TGTGCCAGCAGTGTAACCTACGAGCAGTACTTC.

Only a few counts were recorded for this clone. The V call is TRBV9, the J call TRBJ2-3; 12 nucleotides agree with TRBD2. The CDR3 is 18 amino acids. The V segment lost 3 bases and the J segment 2 bases; nucleotides outside the gene matches: 10. Per germline, CDR1 SGDLS and CDR2 YYNGEE. The CDR3 DNA reads TGTGCCAGCAGCGCAAATTCGAGGACTAGCGGGACCACAGATACGCAGTATTTT. This encodes CASSANSRTSGTTDTQYF.

The chain couples TRBV5-8 to TRBJ2-5; no definite D call. Germline V gene data show CDR1 as SGHTS and CDR2 as YDEGEE. The ends were cut back, 2 bases at V and 5 bases at J, with 13 bases in the middle. The length of the CDR3 is 14 residues. The CDR3 nucleotides read TGTGCCAGCAGCTTCGGCAGCCGCTTGGAGACCCAGTACTTC. It is translated as CASSFGSRLETQYF.